The T cell receptor beta chain under discussion was sequenced for a study of CD8+ T cells in alopecia areata. The study's findings and limits: Normal skin contains resident alphabeta T cells, and these are also sequenced in scalp samples.

This clone is a singleton in its sample. The antigen remains undetermined. This sample's treatment: oral pan-JAK inhibitor, 5-10 mg twice daily. After isolation, RNA underwent reverse transcription to generate cDNA as the sequencing template. Data came from immunoSEQ multiplex PCR; TCRdb stores just in-frame clones and leaves some out. The sample has approximately 100,000 clones, just under 60% seen once; the top ten hold about a sixth. The receptor comes from a human donor with alopecia areata. The sample was CD8+ T cells sorted from blood, taken between weeks 55 and 65, from a patient treated with tofacitinib.

CDR3 protein: CASNTRDRDYNEQFF. The CDR3, as DNA: TGTGCCAGCAACACCCGGGACAGGGACTACAATGAGCAGTTCTTC. The chain links TRBV6-5 to TRBJ2-1; 9 bases match TRBD1. The length of the CDR3 is 15 residues. CDR1 is MNHEY and CDR2 is SVGAGI in the germline V gene. V lost 7 bases and J lost 3; bases outside the gene matches: 7.